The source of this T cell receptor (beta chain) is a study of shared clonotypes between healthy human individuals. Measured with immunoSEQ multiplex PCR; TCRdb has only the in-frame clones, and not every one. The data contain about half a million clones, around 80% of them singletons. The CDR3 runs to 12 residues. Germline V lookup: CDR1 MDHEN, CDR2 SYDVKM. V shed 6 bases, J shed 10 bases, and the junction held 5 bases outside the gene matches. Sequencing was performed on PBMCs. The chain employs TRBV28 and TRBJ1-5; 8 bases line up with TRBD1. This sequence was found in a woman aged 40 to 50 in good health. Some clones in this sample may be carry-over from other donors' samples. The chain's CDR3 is CASRTGASPQHF. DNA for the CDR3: TGTGCCAGCAGGACAGGGGCCAGTCCCCAGCATTTT.